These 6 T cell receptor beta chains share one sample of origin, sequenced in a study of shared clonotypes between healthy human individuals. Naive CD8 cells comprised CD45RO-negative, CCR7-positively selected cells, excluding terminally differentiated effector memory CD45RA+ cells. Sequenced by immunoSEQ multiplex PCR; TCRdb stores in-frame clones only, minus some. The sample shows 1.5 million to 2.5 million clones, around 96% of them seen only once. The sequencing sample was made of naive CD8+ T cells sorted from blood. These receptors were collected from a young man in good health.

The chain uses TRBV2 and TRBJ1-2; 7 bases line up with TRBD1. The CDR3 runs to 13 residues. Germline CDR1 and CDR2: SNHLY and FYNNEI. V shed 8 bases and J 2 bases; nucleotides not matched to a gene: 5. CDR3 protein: CASPGTENYGYTF. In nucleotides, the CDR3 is TGTGCCAGCCCCGGGACAGAAAACTATGGCTACACCTTC. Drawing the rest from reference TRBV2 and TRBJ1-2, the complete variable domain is EPEVTQTPSHQVTQMGQEVILRCVPISNHLYFYWYRQILGQKVEFLVSFYNNEISEKSEIFDDQFSVERPDGSNFTLKIRSTKLEDSAMYFCASPGTENYGYTFGSGTRLTVV.

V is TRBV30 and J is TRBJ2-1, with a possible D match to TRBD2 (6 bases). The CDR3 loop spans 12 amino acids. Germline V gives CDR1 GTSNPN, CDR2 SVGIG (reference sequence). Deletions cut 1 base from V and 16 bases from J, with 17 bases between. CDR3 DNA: TGTGCCTGGAGTGACGACCGGGACTTCCCTTTCTTC. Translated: CAWSDDRDFPFF.

The chain's CDR3 is CSHPGEFGTDTQYF. CDR3 in DNA: TGCAGCCACCCGGGGGAGTTTGGCACAGATACGCAGTATTTT. The chain joins TRBV29-1 to TRBJ2-3, with a weak D call TRBD2 (6 bases). V gave up 8 bases and J gave up 1 base, with 16 bases separating them. The germline V gene has CDR1 SQVTM and CDR2 ANQGSEA. The CDR3 has 14 amino acids.

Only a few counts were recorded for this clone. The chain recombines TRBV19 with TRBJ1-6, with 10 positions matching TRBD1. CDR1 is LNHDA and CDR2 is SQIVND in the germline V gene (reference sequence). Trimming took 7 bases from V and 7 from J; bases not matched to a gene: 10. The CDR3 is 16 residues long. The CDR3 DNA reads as TGTGCCAGTATGTTCGGGACAGGGGCCCCCAATTCACCCCTCCACTTT. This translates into CASMFGTGAPNSPLHF.

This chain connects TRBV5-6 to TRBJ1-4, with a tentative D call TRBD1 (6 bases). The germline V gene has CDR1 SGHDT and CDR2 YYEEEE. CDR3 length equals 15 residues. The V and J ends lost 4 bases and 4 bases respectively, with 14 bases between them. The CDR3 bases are TGTGCCAGCAGCGTGAGAGGACAGAGTAATGAAAAACTGTTTTTT. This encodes CASSVRGQSNEKLFF.

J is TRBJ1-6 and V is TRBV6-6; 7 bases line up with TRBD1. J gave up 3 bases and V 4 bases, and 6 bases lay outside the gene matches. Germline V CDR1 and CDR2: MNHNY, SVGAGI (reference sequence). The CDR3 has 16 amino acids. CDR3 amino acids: CASSSTGVGYNSPLHF. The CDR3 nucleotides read TGTGCCAGCAGTTCAACAGGGGTGGGCTATAATTCACCCCTCCACTTT.